This T cell receptor (beta chain) is drawn from a study of cytomegalovirus exposure and HLA in healthy donors (TCRdb year 2017). Some background on the complete study: An earlier analysis of 587 of the donors reported 250 to 300 Gb of sequence data and about 100 million unique TCR beta sequences from 150 million to 200 million T cells. To study patterns of TCR occurrence, a later analysis re-analyzed previously published TCR beta repertoires from 600 to 750 donors and added high-resolution HLA genotyping. To decide whether each TCR beta V gene segment behaved as functional or pseudogenic, an earlier analysis of fewer than 750 of the donors relied on high-throughput TCR beta sequencing. An early release covering roughly 600 HLA-typed donors comprised roughly 300 gigabases of sequencing data and some 79 million unique TCR sequences. Among the roughly 400 genotyped donors, around 81% belonged to the genetic ancestry cluster associated with self-reported Caucasian donors. Donor age, sex, ethnicity and CMV serostatus were compiled together with the repertoire data. The later analysis used no new phenotypic data to find candidate immune exposures, relying instead on TCR beta sequences and their occurrence across donors. The study aimed to test whether cataloging public T cell receptors could reveal signatures of past pathogen exposure. A later genetic analysis used genome-wide SNP genotypes for 398 of the 666 donors, treating that subset as a discovery cohort. Besides the first cohort of some 670 subjects, a separate validation cohort made up of 120 or so different subjects was used. Class I and class II HLA loci were covered by the typing at four-digit resolution. To predict cytomegalovirus infection status, the study brought together high-throughput TCR immunosequencing, statistical association of individual TCRs with disease status, and machine learning. Because of strong linkage in the cohort, roughly five DR-DQ haplotypes were treated as single units for association and clustering. Among 398 genotyped donors of the cohort, an average of roughly 240,000 unique TCR beta nucleotide sequences were sequenced per donor, around a sixth of them non-productive. Typing coverage varied by locus: roughly 629-640 donors for A, B, C, DRB1 and DQB1; approximately 520 for DQA1; around 570 for DPA1; more than 450 for DPB1. The study used immunosequencing to profile the T cell repertoires of 666 subjects and linked those repertoires to cytomegalovirus serostatus. All discovery cohort repertoires had been generated on a single sequencing platform. What the authors observed across the whole study: Specific HLA alleles were associated with 15,000 to 20,000 TCR beta sequences at a false discovery rate of 0.05 in a later analysis. A group of highly shared sequence variants was considered likely to be a technical artifact of the sequencing pipeline. The authors suggested that the approach could potentially be extended to other disease states and immunological phenotypes. Three of the identified cytomegalovirus-associated TCR beta chains were confirmed in vitro to be specific for cytomegalovirus antigens. The presence/absence analyses assumed that sequencing depth was roughly uniform across donors, and that assumption may not be true. Linkage disequilibrium might explain the correlated functional status among segregating V segments, but an unknown experimental factor could not be excluded. The earlier analysis of 587 of the donors excluded some 15 rarely observed V segments, including chromosome 9 orphons, because counts were too low. According to a later analysis, TCR association rates differed among HLA loci, with DRB1 alleles showing the most associated TCRs and HLA-C alleles showing the fewest. A later analysis found that HLA-associated TCR beta chains were more clonally expanded and had lower generation probabilities than equally common non-associated chains. In a later genetic analysis, a missense DCLRE1C variant was associated with V-gene and J-gene trimming of TCR beta chains, and the association was replicated in an independent cohort. This cohort had only TCR beta chains sequenced, and the lack of alpha or paired-chain data limited which features could be detected. According to a later analysis, most CMV-associated TCR beta chains appeared to be HLA-restricted, and the HLA associations seemed to be driven largely by CMV exposure. The classifier was reported to diagnose cytomegalovirus status with high specificity and sensitivity in both the original and validation cohorts. A further reported finding was that TCR beta sequences accurately predicted the HLA-A and HLA-B alleles for most subjects in the first cohort. Several of the top co-occurrence clusters appeared to be linked to parvovirus B19, influenza, CMV and Epstein-Barr virus, according to a later analysis. Broadly in line with IMGT annotations, most TCR beta V segments showed up in productive rearrangements about 90% or about 30% of the time in an earlier analysis of around 600 of the donors. Some IMGT-functional V segments, including TRBV6-2 and TRBV6-3, could not be told apart with the 87-base-pair reads, so those segments were excluded. Assigning TCR associations to individual alleles was difficult when HLA alleles, especially DR and DQ, strongly co-occurred. The only immune exposure information available for the cohort was CMV serostatus. Across donors, most TCR sequences were observed very rarely, whereas some public TCRs were present in many individuals. Because some donors lacked HLA typing at each locus, the association tests relied only on the typed subset. The study gave a list of over 150 TCR beta chains associated with cytomegalovirus. According to a later genetic analysis, donors in an Asian-associated ancestry cluster had fewer N-insertions in productive TCRs than the roughly 700-donor mean.

The cohort was made up of under 800 healthy bone marrow donors. Cohort members were all nominally healthy when sampled, although unrecorded immune exposures were likely present. The donor was CMV seronegative and was included in the group of 352 seronegative cohort members. Every donor gave a peripheral blood sample, and the peripheral blood mononuclear cells from that sample were used for TCR beta sequencing. The Qiagen DNeasy Blood Extraction Kit was used to extract genomic DNA from the blood cell samples. With regard to this clone: Its antigen target is currently unknown. No per-base quality is available; no much larger clone lies one base away.

Library generation was performed with the immunoSEQ multiplex PCR assay. A mixture of 60 forward primers for TCR Vbeta segments and 13 reverse primers for TCR Jbeta segments was used in the multiplex PCR. Amplification of the CDR3 region of rearranged TCR beta genes was performed with a multiplex PCR assay on genomic DNA. The amplified TCR beta libraries were sequenced on the Illumina HiSeq System as 87-base-pair reads. The authors processed their data as follows. A later analysis counted approximately 74 million unique TCR beta chains across the 500 to 850 repertoires, and approximately 11 million of these chains were shared by at least two donors. To remove PCR and sequencing errors, raw reads were error-corrected and collapsed into unique sequences using a nearest-neighbor algorithm that merged closely related sequences. CDR3 sequences were aligned to IMGT reference sequences to assign V, D and J gene segments. For a sequence to be retained, at least a six-nucleotide match to both a V gene segment and a J gene segment was required. A rearrangement counted as productive if the CDR3 had no stop codons and remained in frame with V and J, and every other rearrangement counted as non-productive. Following IMGT convention, CDR3 was defined as the stretch from the second conserved V-encoded cysteine up to the conserved J-encoded phenylalanine. The earlier analysis of about 590 of the donors excluded sequences that lacked an unambiguous match to a single V gene segment. In an earlier analysis of some 590 of the donors, a V segment was called functional when productive rearrangements were above 56.7%, and segregating when the standard deviation between donors exceeded 5%. A statistical classification framework was built for diagnosing cytomegalovirus status from the catalog of TCR beta chain sequences. In a later analysis, TCR nucleotide sequences were compared against IMGT/GENE-DB human TR gene sequences so that V and J genes could be assigned. Using the TCRdist pipeline, a later analysis assigned CDR3 sequences along with most-parsimonious VDJ recombination scenarios. In a later analysis, every TCR beta chain was defined by the combination of its CDR3 amino acid sequence and its V-gene family, and reads without a unique V-gene family were dropped. As a way to deal with suspected cross-contamination and a sequencing artifact, a later analysis dropped approximately 570 nucleotide sequences that were highly shared and had low generation probability. In a later analysis, a clonal expansion index was calculated for each public chain from normalized within-repertoire ranks of inferred template counts. A later analysis computed generation probabilities with a VDJ recombination model fitted to out-of-frame rearrangements, and checked the results against IGoR. In a later analysis, hypergeometric tests were used to score TCR-TCR, TCR-HLA and TCR-CMV co-occurrence, with a repertoire-size bias correction applied to TCR pairs. False discovery rates were estimated in a later analysis by permuting HLA or CMV assignments 20 times. In a later analysis, co-occurring TCRs were grouped with DBSCAN, and TCRdist sequence similarity was added when clustering was performed within HLA-allele-positive subsets. Repertoires with fewer than 30,000 or more than 120,000 public chains, plus five repertoires with anomalous nucleotide sharing, were excluded from co-occurrence clustering. TCRdb mirrors the immuneACCESS table, restricted to in-frame sequences. Some clones are absent from its copies; in checked studies, under half trace to an unresolved V gene, and the reason for the others is unknown. Clonal size and the V and J genes are those of that table, whereas D and trimming came from the DNA. The sample contains roughly 100,000 clones, roughly 70% of them found a single time. Around 9.3% of the sample goes to the ten largest clones.

At the junction V is shortened by 0 bases and J by 5 bases, with 14 bases in between. The germline V gene (reference sequence) provides CDR1 WNHNN and CDR2 SYGVQD. The CDR3 runs 15 amino acids, cysteine and phenylalanine included. The only DNA kept is the CDR3, 45 bases in frame from the first base. The sequencing input was PBMCs. The sequence was obtained from a man aged 45 to 65 in good health and CMV-seronegative. The rearrangement joined TRBV10-1 to TRBJ2-7, and TRBD1 may be the D gene, going by 8 matching bases. Here the CDR3 is given as CASSESGTGGDEQYF. In nucleotide form, the sequence is TGCGCCAGCAGTGAGTCGGGAACAGGGGGGGACGAGCAGTACTTC.